These 4 T cell receptor beta chains originate from one sample sequenced in a study of cytomegalovirus exposure and HLA in healthy donors. The PCR made use of 60 Vbeta and 13 Jbeta primers. Repertoires were generated with immunoSEQ multiplex PCR, while TCRdb's copy carries only in-frame clones and drops some. The repertoire includes approximately 160,000 clones, about 70% of them detected once, and roughly 4.1% sits in the top ten. Input material: PBMCs. These receptors were obtained from a woman aged 18-30 years in good health and CMV-seropositive.

The chain joins TRBV5-4 to TRBJ1-6; D is ambiguous. The CDR3 loop spans 15 amino acids. CDR1 and CDR2 (germline): SGHNT, YYREEE (reference sequence). V dropped 0 bases and J dropped 7 bases, with 11 bases sitting between them. In nucleotides, the CDR3 is TGTGCCAGCAGCTTGGATAATGCGGGGAATTCACCCCTCCACTTT. Translated: CASSLDNAGNSPLHF. Filled out from reference TRBV5-4 and TRBJ1-6, the complete variable domain reads ETGVTQSPTHLIKTRGQQVTLRCSSQSGHNTVSWYQQALGQGPQFIFQYYREEENGRGNFPPRFSGLQFPNYSSELNVNALELDDSALYLCASSLDNAGNSPLHFGNGTRLTVT.

This chain connects TRBV7-3 to TRBJ2-1; TRBD2 might be the D (5 bases). Germline CDR1 is SGHTA and CDR2 is FQGTGA. V dropped 2 bases and J dropped 5 bases, with 10 bases sitting between them. This CDR3 is built from 14 residues. CDR3 sequence: CASSLGGLDNEQFF. The CDR3 bases are TGTGCCAGCAGCTTAGGAGGACTGGACAATGAGCAGTTCTTC.

This clone has more than one count but fewer than ten. The J gene is TRBJ1-5, the V gene TRBV9, with TRBD1 identical over 8 bases. V was pared by 5 bases and J by 2 bases, with 12 bases of the junction left unmatched. CDR3 size: 17 residues. Germline CDR1 and CDR2: SGDLS and YYNGEE. CDR3 region: CASRALWTGQGNQPQHF. The CDR3 coding sequence is TGTGCCAGCAGGGCCTTATGGACAGGGCAAGGCAATCAGCCCCAGCATTTT.

The table lists this clone with a count of one. The rearrangement uses TRBV7-9 and TRBJ1-3; the D is unclear. Germline CDR1 is SEHNR and CDR2 is FQNEAQ (reference sequence). V shed 3 bases and J shed 2 bases, with 11 bases lying between them. The CDR3 totals 15 residues. DNA for the CDR3: TGTGCCAGCAGCTTGTCGGGTAGTGCTGGAAACACCATATATTTT. Protein: CASSLSGSAGNTIYF.